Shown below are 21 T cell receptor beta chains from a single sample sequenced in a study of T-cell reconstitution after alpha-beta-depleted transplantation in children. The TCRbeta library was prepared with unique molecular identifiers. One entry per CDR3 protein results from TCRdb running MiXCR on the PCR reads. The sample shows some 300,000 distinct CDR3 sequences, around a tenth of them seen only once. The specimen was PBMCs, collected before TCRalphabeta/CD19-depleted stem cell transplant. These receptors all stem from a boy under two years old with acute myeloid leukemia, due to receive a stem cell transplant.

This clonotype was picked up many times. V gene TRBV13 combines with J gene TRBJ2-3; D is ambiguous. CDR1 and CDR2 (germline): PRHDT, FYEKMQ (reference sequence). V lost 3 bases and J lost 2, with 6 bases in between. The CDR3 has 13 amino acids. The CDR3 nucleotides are TGTGCCAGCAGCTTCCCTATCACAGATACGCAGTATTTT. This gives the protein CASSFPITDTQYF.

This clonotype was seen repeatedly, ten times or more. The CDR3 protein is CASSLVYSYEQYF. The CDR3 nucleotides are TGTGCCAGCAGCTTAGTCTACTCCTACGAGCAGTACTTC. The V gene is TRBV7-9, the J gene TRBJ2-7, with no clear D. CDR1 is SEHNR, CDR2 FQNEAQ, per germline (reference sequence). V dropped 1 base and J dropped 0 bases, with 4 bases sitting between them. The CDR3 runs to 13 residues.

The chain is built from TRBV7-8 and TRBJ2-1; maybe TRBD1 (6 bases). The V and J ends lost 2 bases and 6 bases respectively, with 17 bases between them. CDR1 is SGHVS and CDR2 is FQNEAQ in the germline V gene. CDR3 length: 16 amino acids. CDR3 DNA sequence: TGTGCCAGCAGCTTAAGTCCCGGACAGCTCCCCAATGAGCAGTTCTTC. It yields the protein CASSLSPGQLPNEQFF.

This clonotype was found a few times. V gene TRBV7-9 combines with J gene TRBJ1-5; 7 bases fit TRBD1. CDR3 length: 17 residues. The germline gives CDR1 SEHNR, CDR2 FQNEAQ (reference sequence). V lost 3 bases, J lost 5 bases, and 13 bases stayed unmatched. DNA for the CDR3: TGTGCCAGCAGCTTCCCCCCCGCAGGGGGGGTATATCAGCCCCAGCATTTT. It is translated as CASSFPPAGGVYQPQHF.

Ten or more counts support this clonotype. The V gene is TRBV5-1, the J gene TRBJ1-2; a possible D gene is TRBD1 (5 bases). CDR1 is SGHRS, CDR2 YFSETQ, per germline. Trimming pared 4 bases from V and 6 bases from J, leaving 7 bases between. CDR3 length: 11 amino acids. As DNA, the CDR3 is TGCGCCAGCAGCCAAGGGGATGGCTACACCTTC. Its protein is CASSQGDGYTF.

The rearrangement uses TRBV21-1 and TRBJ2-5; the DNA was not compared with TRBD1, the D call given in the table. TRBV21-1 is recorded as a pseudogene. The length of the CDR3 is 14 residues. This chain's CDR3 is CASSRVHRGETQYF. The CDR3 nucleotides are TGTGCCAGCAGCAGAGTCCACAGGGGAGAGACCCAGTACTTC.

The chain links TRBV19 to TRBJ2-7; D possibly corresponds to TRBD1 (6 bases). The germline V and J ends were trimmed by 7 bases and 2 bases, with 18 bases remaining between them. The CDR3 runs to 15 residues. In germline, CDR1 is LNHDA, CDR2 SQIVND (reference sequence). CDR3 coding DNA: TGTGCCAGTACCCCCTCCGCAGGGGTCACCTACGAGCAGTACTTC. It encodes CASTPSAGVTYEQYF.

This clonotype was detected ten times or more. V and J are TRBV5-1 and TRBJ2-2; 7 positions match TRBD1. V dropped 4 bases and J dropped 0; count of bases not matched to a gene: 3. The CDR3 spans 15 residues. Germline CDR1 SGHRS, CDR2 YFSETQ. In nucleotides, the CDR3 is TGCGCCAGCAGCAGGGGACAGACGAACACCGGGGAGCTGTTTTTT. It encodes CASSRGQTNTGELFF.

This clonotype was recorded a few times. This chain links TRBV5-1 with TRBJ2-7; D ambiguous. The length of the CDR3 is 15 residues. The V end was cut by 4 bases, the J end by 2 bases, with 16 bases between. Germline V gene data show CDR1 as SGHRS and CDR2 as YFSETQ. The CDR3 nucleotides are TGCGCCAGCAGCCGCAGTGAACTCGCAACCTACGAGCAGTACTTC. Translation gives CASSRSELATYEQYF.

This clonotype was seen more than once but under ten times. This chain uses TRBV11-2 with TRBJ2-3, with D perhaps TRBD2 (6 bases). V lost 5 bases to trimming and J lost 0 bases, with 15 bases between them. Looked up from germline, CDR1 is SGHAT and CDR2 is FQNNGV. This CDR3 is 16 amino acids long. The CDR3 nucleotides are TGTGCCAGCAGCCTACCTAGCGAAAGTAGCACAGATACGCAGTATTTT. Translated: CASSLPSESSTDTQYF.

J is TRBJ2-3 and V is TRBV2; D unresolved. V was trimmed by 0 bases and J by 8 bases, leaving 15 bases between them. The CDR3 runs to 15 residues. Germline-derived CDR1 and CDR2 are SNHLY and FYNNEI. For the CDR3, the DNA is TGTGCCAGCAGTGAAGCGCTCCGGAGCTACGGTACGCAGTATTTT. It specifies CASSEALRSYGTQYF.

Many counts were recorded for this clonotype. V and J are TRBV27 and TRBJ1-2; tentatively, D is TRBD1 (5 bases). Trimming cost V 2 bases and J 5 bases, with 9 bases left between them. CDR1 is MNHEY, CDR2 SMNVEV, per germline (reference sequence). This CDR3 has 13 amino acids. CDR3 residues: CASSLGTEYGYTF. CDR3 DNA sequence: TGTGCCAGCAGTTTAGGGACGGAATATGGCTACACCTTC.

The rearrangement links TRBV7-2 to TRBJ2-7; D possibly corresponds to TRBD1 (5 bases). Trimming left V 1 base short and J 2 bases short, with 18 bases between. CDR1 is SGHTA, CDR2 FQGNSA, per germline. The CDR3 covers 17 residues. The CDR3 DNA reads TGTGCCAGCAGCTTAGGGCCCTCAGGGTCAGGTCCCTACGAGCAGTACTTC. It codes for CASSLGPSGSGPYEQYF.

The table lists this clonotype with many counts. CDR3 nucleotides: TGTGCCAGCAGCATTGGACAGGGGAGATTGGAGACCCAGTACTTC. This translates into CASSIGQGRLETQYF. The chain combines TRBV7-7 with TRBJ2-5; 9 bases line up with TRBD1. Germline V gives CDR1 SSHAT, CDR2 FNYEAQ (reference sequence). The CDR3 covers 15 residues. J was trimmed by 5 bases and V by 5 bases; bases with no gene match: 9.

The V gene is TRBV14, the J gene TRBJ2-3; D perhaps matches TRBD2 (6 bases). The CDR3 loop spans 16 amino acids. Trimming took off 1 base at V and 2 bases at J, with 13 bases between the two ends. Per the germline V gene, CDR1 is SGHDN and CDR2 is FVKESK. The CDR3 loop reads CASSQVGGGNTDTQYF. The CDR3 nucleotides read TGTGCCAGCAGCCAAGTGGGAGGAGGGAACACAGATACGCAGTATTTT.

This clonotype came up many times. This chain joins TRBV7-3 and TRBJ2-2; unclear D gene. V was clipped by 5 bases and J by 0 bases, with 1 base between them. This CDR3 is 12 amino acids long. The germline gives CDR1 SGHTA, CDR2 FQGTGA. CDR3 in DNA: TGTGCCAGCAGCGCGAACACCGGGGAGCTGTTTTTT. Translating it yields CASSANTGELFF.

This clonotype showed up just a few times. For the CDR3, the DNA is TGTGCCAGCTCACCACTCTTCCGACACGAGTACGAGCAGTACTTC. This codes for CASSPLFRHEYEQYF. This chain uses TRBV18 with TRBJ2-7, with D unresolved. From germline, CDR1 is KGHSH and CDR2 LQKENI. The V end lost 1 base, the J end lost 4 bases, and 14 bases lay between the germline ends. There are 15 residues in the CDR3. The full variable domain, in which reference TRBV18 and TRBJ2-7 provide the parts outside the CDR3, is NAGVMQNPRHLVRRRGQEARLRCSPMKGHSHVYWYRQLPEEGLKFMVYLQKENIIDESGMPKERFSAEFPKEGPSILRIQQVVRGDSAAYFCASSPLFRHEYEQYFGPGTRLTVT.

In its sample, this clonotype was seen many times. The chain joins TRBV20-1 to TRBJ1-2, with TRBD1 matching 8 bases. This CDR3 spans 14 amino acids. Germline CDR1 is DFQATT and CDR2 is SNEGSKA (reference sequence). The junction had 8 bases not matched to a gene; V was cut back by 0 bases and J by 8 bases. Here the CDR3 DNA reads TGCAGTGCTAGAGACCATCGGACAGGGCGGGGCTACACCTTC. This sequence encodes CSARDHRTGRGYTF.

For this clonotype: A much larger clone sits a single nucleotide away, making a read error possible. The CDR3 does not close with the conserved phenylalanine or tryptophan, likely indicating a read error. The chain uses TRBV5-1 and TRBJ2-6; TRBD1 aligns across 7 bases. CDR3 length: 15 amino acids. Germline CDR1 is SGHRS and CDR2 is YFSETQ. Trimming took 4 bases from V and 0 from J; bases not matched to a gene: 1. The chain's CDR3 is CASSGTASGANVLTL. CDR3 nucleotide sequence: TGCGCCAGCAGCGGGACAGCCTCTGGGGCCAACGTCCTGACTCTC.

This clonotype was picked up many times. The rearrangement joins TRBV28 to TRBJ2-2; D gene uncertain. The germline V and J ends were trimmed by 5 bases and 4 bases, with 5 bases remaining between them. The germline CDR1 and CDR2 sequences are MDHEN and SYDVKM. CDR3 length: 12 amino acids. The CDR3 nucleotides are TGTGCCAGCAGTCCCCCCACCGGGGAGCTGTTTTTT. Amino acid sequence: CASSPPTGELFF.

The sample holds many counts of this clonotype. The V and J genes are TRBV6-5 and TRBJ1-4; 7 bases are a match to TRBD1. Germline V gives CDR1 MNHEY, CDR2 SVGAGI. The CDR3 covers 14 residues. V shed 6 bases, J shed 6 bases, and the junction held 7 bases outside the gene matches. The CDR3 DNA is TGTGCCAGCAGCTACGACAGGGTGGATGAAAAACTGTTTTTT. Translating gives CASSYDRVDEKLFF.